Reported below is one T cell receptor (beta chain). Its matching antigen is unknown. One junction end does not reproduce the germline sequence, and a read error may be involved. The length of the CDR3 is 12 residues. Per germline, CDR1 LNHDA and CDR2 SQIVND (reference sequence). The record originates from a study of persistence of HIV-infected CD4 T cells. The immunoSEQ assay was version 4, run in survey mode. TCRdb's copy holds only in-frame clones and misses some; the assay was immunoSEQ multiplex PCR. The sample comprises some 20,000 clones, roughly 61% of which are singletons, and roughly 8.3% rests with the top ten. Stimulation used approximately 9.6 ug/mL lysate from CMV-infected fibroblasts. Sorting selected CD4+ T cells upregulating both CD40 ligand and CD69. Donors had CD4+ T cell counts above 400 cells/uL and were CMV-seropositive. Study conclusions and caveats: Within sorted populations, more oligoclonal TCRs accompanied more oligoclonal proviruses.

The gene calls are TRBV19 and TRBJ2-5, with D perhaps matching TRBD2 (7 bases). The origin of this receptor is an adult woman with HIV who was CMV-seropositive. This specimen was CD4+ T cells sorted from PBMCs after roughly 18-hour stimulation, taken from a patient who received antiretroviral therapy. CDR3 nucleotide sequence: TGTGCCAGTAGCCGAGGGGGGGTTACACCGGACTTC. The encoded protein is CASSRGGVTPDF.